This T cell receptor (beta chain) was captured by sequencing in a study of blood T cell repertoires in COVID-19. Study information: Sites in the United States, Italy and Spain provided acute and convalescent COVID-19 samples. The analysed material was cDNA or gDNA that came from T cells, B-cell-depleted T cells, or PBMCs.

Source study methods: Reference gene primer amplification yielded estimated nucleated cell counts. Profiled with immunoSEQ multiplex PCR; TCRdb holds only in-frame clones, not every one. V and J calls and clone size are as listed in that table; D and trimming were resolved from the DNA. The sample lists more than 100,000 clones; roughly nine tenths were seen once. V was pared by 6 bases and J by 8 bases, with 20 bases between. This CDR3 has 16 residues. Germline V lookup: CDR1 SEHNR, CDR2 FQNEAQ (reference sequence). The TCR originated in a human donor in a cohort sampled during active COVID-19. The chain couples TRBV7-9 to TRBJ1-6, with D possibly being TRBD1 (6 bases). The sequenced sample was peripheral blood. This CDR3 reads CASSLSHTGPHSPLHF. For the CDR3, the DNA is TGTGCCAGCAGTTTATCCCACACAGGGCCCCATTCACCCCTCCACTTT. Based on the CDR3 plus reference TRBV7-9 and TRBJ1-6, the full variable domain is DTGVSQNPRHKITKRGQNVTFRCDPISEHNRLYWYRQTLGQGPEFLTYFQNEAQLEKSRLLSDRFSAERPKGSFSTLEIQRTEQGDSAMYLCASSLSHTGPHSPLHFGNGTRLTVT.